This T cell receptor beta chain originates from a study of T-cell reconstitution after alpha-beta-depleted transplantation in children. The study's findings and limits: One year post-transplant, T-cell counts and diversity were largely derived from T cells produced anew.

A remark on this clonotype: Its cognate antigen is unknown.

CDR1 and CDR2 (germline): SEHNR, FQNEAQ (reference sequence). This CDR3 has 16 residues. Trimming pared 2 bases from V and 0 bases from J, leaving 11 bases between. Library preparation (for TCRbeta) was performed with unique molecular identifiers. TCRdb processed the PCR reads anew with MiXCR; each CDR3 protein has one entry. In the table there are 900,000 or so distinct CDR3 sequences, 15% to 20% of which are singletons. This rearrangement joins TRBV7-9 to TRBJ1-5; no clear D. This clonotype was sampled from a male patient aged 10 to 17 who had a stem cell transplant for acute lymphoblastic leukemia, so the T cells may come from the graft donor. The starting material was PBMCs, mostly from graft donor cells, obtained 360 days after TCRalphabeta/CD19-depleted stem cell transplant. The DNA of the CDR3 is TGTGCCAGCAGCTTATCCGACGGATATAGCAATCAGCCCCAGCATTTT. It yields the protein CASSLSDGYSNQPQHF.